The 28 T cell receptor beta chains given below trace back to one sample, sequenced in a study of T cells in Graves' hyperthyroidism and ophthalmopathy. Regions amplified from RNA transcripts were the TCR beta CDR3 regions. First-round RT-PCR with HTBI primers amplified the TCR CDR3 region. TCRdb ran MiXCR on the multiplex PCR reads and lists one entry per CDR3 protein. The sample has approximately 420,000 distinct CDR3 sequences; just under 15% are singletons. The sequenced material came from blood. These receptors were collected from a woman younger than 45 with Graves' hyperthyroidism.

This clonotype was picked up many times. CDR3 nucleotide sequence: TGTGCCAGCAGCCCTCGGCTGAACACCGGGGAGCTGTTTTTT. Encoded protein: CASSPRLNTGELFF. V gene TRBV14 combines with J gene TRBJ2-2; D ambiguous. Germline V gives CDR1 SGHDN, CDR2 FVKESK. This CDR3 has 14 amino acids. V shed 4 bases and J shed 1 base, with 7 bases lying between them.

Ten or more counts support this clonotype. The rearrangement joins TRBV20-1 to TRBJ1-4; maybe TRBD1 (5 bases). Deletions cut 3 bases from V and 10 bases from J, with 9 bases between. Germline values: CDR1 DFQATT, CDR2 SNEGSKA (reference sequence). This CDR3 comprises 11 residues. CDR3 loop: CSASYGGKLFF. In DNA form, the CDR3 reads TGCAGTGCTAGTTACGGGGGAAAACTGTTTTTT.

This clonotype occurred many times. The rearrangement links TRBV27 to TRBJ2-6; D gene uncertain. Germline V gene lookup returns CDR1 MNHEY and CDR2 SMNVEV (reference sequence). V gave up 10 bases and J gave up 1 base, with 11 bases separating them. This CDR3 is built from 14 residues. Written as DNA, the CDR3 is TGTGCCACCAAAAGGCCTTCTGGGGCCAACGTCCTGACTTTC. Translated: CATKRPSGANVLTF. The variable domain in full, with the rest retrieved from reference TRBV27 and TRBJ2-6, is EAQVTQNPRYLITVTGKKLTVTCSQNMNHEYMSWYRQDPGLGLRQIYYSMNVEVTDKGDVPEGYKVSRKEKRNFPLILESPSPNQTSLYFCATKRPSGANVLTFGAGSRLTVL.

This clonotype was counted at least ten times. The chain combines TRBV11-2 with TRBJ2-7; D might be TRBD2 (5 bases). The CDR3 totals 14 residues. Trimming stripped 2 bases from V and 2 bases from J, with 10 bases between. From germline, CDR1 is SGHAT and CDR2 FQNNGV. The CDR3 loop is CASSLSDGAYEQYF. The CDR3 DNA reads TGTGCCAGCAGCTTATCAGACGGGGCCTACGAGCAGTACTTC.

This clonotype showed up just a few times. V usage is TRBV25-1 and J usage is TRBJ2-3; 10 nucleotides agree with TRBD1. The CDR3 is made up of 16 amino acids. The V segment lost 2 bases and the J segment 4 bases; nucleotides outside the gene matches: 6. Germline V gene lookup returns CDR1 MGHDK and CDR2 SYGVNS. The CDR3 spells CASSELRTGGADTQYF. Here the CDR3 DNA reads TGTGCCAGCAGTGAACTAAGGACAGGGGGGGCAGATACGCAGTATTTT.

This clonotype has a handful of counts. The genes are TRBV18 and TRBJ2-1; TRBD2 matches at 14 bases. The J segment lost 11 bases and the V segment lost 3 bases, leaving 9 bases of the junction unmatched. CDR1 and CDR2 from the germline V gene are KGHSH and LQKENI. The CDR3 extends over 16 amino acids. In DNA, the CDR3 is TGTGCCAGCTCACCGGGACTAGCGGGAGTAGGGGGCCAGCAGTTCTTC. It translates to CASSPGLAGVGGQQFF.

This clonotype was seen repeatedly, ten times or more. The chain combines TRBV3-1 with TRBJ2-5; no definite D call. This CDR3 comprises 12 residues. Germline V lookup: CDR1 LGHDT, CDR2 YNNKEL (reference sequence). Between the trimmed V and J ends, which lost 4 bases and 4 bases, there was a span of 7 bases. Here the CDR3 reads CASSRWGETQYF. In DNA, the CDR3 is TGTGCCAGCAGCCGATGGGGAGAGACCCAGTACTTC.

This clonotype was detected only a few times. At one of its ends the junction is not consistent with the germline gene, which may arise from a read error. This sequence joins TRBV5-1 and TRBJ1-1, with TRBD1 matching over 10 bases. There are 14 residues in the CDR3. Germline loops: CDR1 SGHRS, CDR2 YFSETQ. The CDR3: CASNLTGGNTEAFF. The CDR3 region has the DNA TGCGCCAGCAACTTGACAGGGGGCAACACTGAAGCTTTCTTT.

This clonotype was observed a handful of times. The genes are TRBV7-8 and TRBJ2-5; 7 positions agree with TRBD2. With V trimmed by 5 bases and J by 1 base, 7 bases remained unmatched. From germline, CDR1 is SGHVS and CDR2 FQNEAQ. CDR3 length: 15 residues. Here the CDR3 reads CASSIDGRFQETQYF. In nucleotides, the CDR3 is TGTGCCAGCAGCATTGACGGGAGGTTCCAAGAGACCCAGTACTTC.

This clonotype came up many times. V gene TRBV6-2 or TRBV6-3 combines with J gene TRBJ1-5, with D uncertain. The V end was cut by 6 bases, the J end by 0 bases, with 9 bases between. In germline, CDR1 is MNHEY, CDR2 SVGEGT. The CDR3 spans 14 residues. CDR3: CASSLTLSNQPQHF. Written as DNA, the CDR3 is TGTGCCAGCAGCTTGACTCTTAGCAATCAGCCCCAGCATTTT.

This clonotype has ten or more counts. V usage is TRBV18 and J usage is TRBJ2-7, with 9 positions matching TRBD2. From germline, CDR1 is KGHSH and CDR2 LQKENI. The CDR3 sequence is 16 residues long. Unmatched junction bases numbered 8, after V lost 2 bases and J lost 3 bases. CDR3 DNA: TGTGCCAGCTCACCAGAACTCTTTAGCGGGAGCTACGAGCAGTACTTC. Protein sequence: CASSPELFSGSYEQYF.

V usage is TRBV4-1 and J usage is TRBJ2-7, with D possibly matching TRBD2 (5 bases). CDR1 MGHRA and CDR2 YSYEKL come from the germline V gene. There are 14 residues in the CDR3. V lost 2 bases to trimming and J lost 5 bases, with 13 bases between them. The CDR3 here is CASSQSASGHEQYF. DNA of the CDR3: TGCGCCAGCAGCCAAAGTGCCAGCGGCCACGAGCAGTACTTC.

This clonotype appeared many times. This chain uses TRBV18 with TRBJ1-1, with D uncertain. The CDR3 length is 11 residues. Trimming shortened V by 3 bases and J by 2 bases, and 1 base separated the two germline ends. The germline V gene encodes CDR1 KGHSH and CDR2 LQKENI. The CDR3 loop reads CASSPNTEAFF. The CDR3 nucleotides are TGTGCCAGCTCACCTAACACTGAAGCTTTCTTT. The full variable domain, with the rest looked up from reference TRBV18 and TRBJ1-1, is NAGVMQNPRHLVRRRGQEARLRCSPMKGHSHVYWYRQLPEEGLKFMVYLQKENIIDESGMPKERFSAEFPKEGPSILRIQQVVRGDSAAYFCASSPNTEAFFGQGTRLTVV.

There are a few counts of this clonotype. The V call is TRBV9, the J call TRBJ2-4, with D maybe TRBD1 (6 bases). Germline V gives CDR1 SGDLS, CDR2 YYNGEE. V shed 0 bases and J shed 8 bases, with 15 bases lying between them. The CDR3 is made up of 15 amino acids. In DNA, the CDR3 is TGTGCCAGCAGCGTAGCGCCAGGGGATTTGGACATTCAGTACTTC. Protein product: CASSVAPGDLDIQYF. Looking up the rest from reference TRBV9 and TRBJ2-4 gives the full variable domain: DSGVTQTPKHLITATGQRVTLRCSPRSGDLSVYWYQQSLDQGLQFLIQYYNGEERAKGNILERFSAQQFPDLHSELNLSSLELGDSALYFCASSVAPGDLDIQYFGAGTRLSVL.

This clonotype has only a few counts. The CDR3 DNA reads as TGTGCCAGCGCGGGACCGACGTATAGCAATCAGCCCCAGCATTTT. Protein: CASAGPTYSNQPQHF. The chain employs TRBV27 and TRBJ1-5; the D gene is possibly TRBD1 (5 bases). From germline, CDR1 is MNHEY and CDR2 SMNVEV (reference sequence). The V end was cut by 8 bases, the J end by 0 bases, with 14 bases between. This CDR3 is built from 15 residues.

This clonotype was picked up a small number of times. V and J are TRBV6-5 and TRBJ2-1, with D perhaps matching TRBD2 (6 bases). Germline loops: CDR1 MNHEY, CDR2 SVGAGI. V gave up 2 bases and J gave up 6 bases, with 11 bases separating them. The CDR3 is made up of 14 amino acids. CDR3 residues: CASSYGEVGNEQFF. The DNA for the CDR3 is TGTGCCAGCAGTTACGGGGAGGTTGGCAATGAGCAGTTCTTC.

This clonotype was found many times. This sequence joins TRBV5-1 and TRBJ1-2, with D possibly being TRBD1 (6 bases). The V gene lost 4 bases and the J gene lost 4 bases, with 29 bases spanning the gap. The CDR3 is 19 residues long. Germline CDR1 reads SGHRS; CDR2 reads YFSETQ. This CDR3 is CASSRRATGTSGVGYGYTF. In DNA form, the CDR3 reads TGCGCCAGCAGCCGTCGAGCGACAGGAACCTCAGGCGTCGGCTATGGCTACACCTTC. The variable domain in full, completed from reference TRBV5-1 and TRBJ1-2, reads KAGVTQTPRYLIKTRGQQVTLSCSPISGHRSVSWYQQTPGQGLQFLFEYFSETQRNKGNFPGRFSGRQFSNSRSEMNVSTLELGDSALYLCASSRRATGTSGVGYGYTFGSGTRLTVV.

This clonotype was picked up a small number of times. The chain recombines TRBV20-1 with TRBJ2-3; D is uncertain. This CDR3 has 11 residues. Germline-derived CDR1 and CDR2 are DFQATT and SNEGSKA (reference sequence). Trimming left V 8 bases short and J 6 bases short, with 12 bases between. Written as DNA, the CDR3 is TGCAGTCCACTTGGGTTCGATACGCAGTATTTT. This gives the protein CSPLGFDTQYF.

This clonotype was counted once. V and J are TRBV4-2 and TRBJ2-6; 12 bases align to TRBD2. CDR3 size: 18 residues. Losses at the gene ends were 2 bases for V and 1 base for J; bases not matched to a gene: 3. The germline V gene has CDR1 LGHNA and CDR2 YNFKEQ. CDR3 sequence (DNA): TGTGCCAGCAGCCAACCGGGACTAGCGGGTTCTGGGGCCAACGTCCTGACTTTC. It specifies CASSQPGLAGSGANVLTF.

Only a few counts were recorded for this clonotype. Mismatch with germline at one junction end may stem from a read error. The V and J genes are TRBV7-9 and TRBJ2-7, with TRBD1 as a possible D gene (5 bases). CDR1 SEHNR and CDR2 FQNEAQ come from the germline V gene (reference sequence). The length of the CDR3 is 16 residues. In nucleotides, the CDR3 is TGTGCCGGCAGCTCCTTCCTCGGACAAGGTTGGTACGAGCAGTACTTC. It encodes CAGSSFLGQGWYEQYF.

The chain is built from TRBV11-1 and TRBJ2-6; D is ambiguous. With 10 bases removed from V and 0 bases from J, the gap between germline ends came to 10 bases. The germline V gene has CDR1 SGHAT and CDR2 FQDESV (reference sequence). The length of the CDR3 is 14 residues. CDR3 nucleotide sequence: TGTGCCACCCGGTGGGGCTCTGGGGCCAACGTCCTGACTTTC. Protein: CATRWGSGANVLTF.

The chain uses TRBV7-2 and TRBJ2-2, with 11 bases matching TRBD2. The J segment lost 6 bases and the V segment lost 0 bases, leaving 3 bases of the junction unmatched. The CDR3 sequence is 16 residues long. Germline V gene sequence: CDR1 SGHTA, CDR2 FQGNSA. CDR3 region: CASSLALAGGAGELFF. The CDR3 nucleotides are TGTGCCAGCAGCTTAGCTCTAGCGGGAGGTGCCGGGGAGCTGTTTTTT.

This clonotype was counted at least ten times. The rearrangement uses TRBV7-9 and TRBJ2-7; D is possibly TRBD1 (6 bases). V was cut by 5 bases and J by 2 bases, with 19 bases left in between. Germline CDR1 SEHNR, CDR2 FQNEAQ (reference sequence). The CDR3 is made up of 16 amino acids. In DNA, the CDR3 is TGTGCCAGCAGCCCAATCCGGGACACCCTCGCCTACGAGCAGTACTTC. Amino acids: CASSPIRDTLAYEQYF.

This clonotype was counted a few times. This chain connects TRBV12-5 to TRBJ1-2; 8 bases are shared with TRBD1. V was clipped by 1 base and J by 8 bases; unmatched bases: 3. Germline V lookup: CDR1 LGHNT, CDR2 FRNRAP. The CDR3 is 13 amino acids. Written as DNA, the CDR3 is TGTGCTAGTGGTTTGGCAGGGGGCTTCGGCTACACCTTC. Its protein is CASGLAGGFGYTF.

This clonotype was seen only a few times. The rearrangement uses TRBV4-1 and TRBJ2-7; 7 bases are shared with TRBD2. Germline V gene sequence: CDR1 MGHRA, CDR2 YSYEKL. The length of the CDR3 is 15 residues. V lost 1 base, J lost 7 bases, and 10 bases stayed unmatched. CDR3 nucleotides: TGCGCCAGCAGCCAAGGTGTGGGGGGGGTGAGGGAGCAGTACTTC. It encodes CASSQGVGGVREQYF.

This clonotype came up many times. As DNA, the CDR3 is TGTGCCAGCAGCCAGTTAGGACAGGGAGACTATGGCTACACCTTC. Its protein is CASSQLGQGDYGYTF. The chain joins TRBV4-2 to TRBJ1-2; 8 bases align to TRBD1. CDR3 length: 15 residues. Germline V CDR1 and CDR2: LGHNA, YNFKEQ. The V and J ends lost 3 bases and 3 bases, in that order; junction bases with no gene match: 6.

This clonotype appeared many times. The chain is built from TRBV12-3 or TRBV12-4 and TRBJ1-5; 10 nucleotides match TRBD1. Trimming removed 5 bases from V and 3 bases from J; junction bases left unmatched: 7. The CDR3 totals 16 residues. The CDR3 DNA is TGTGCCAGCAGTGGTCCGGGACAGGGGTTCAATCAGCCCCAGCATTTT. Protein: CASSGPGQGFNQPQHF.

This clonotype was counted many times. V gene TRBV30 combines with J gene TRBJ2-1, with D perhaps matching TRBD2 (6 bases). The germline V and J ends were trimmed by 0 bases and 0 bases, with 24 bases remaining between them. CDR1 is GTSNPN and CDR2 is SVGIG in the germline V gene (reference sequence). This CDR3 has 20 residues. CDR3 sequence reads: CAWSVSVRAGIMYSYNEQFF. CDR3 sequence (DNA): TGTGCCTGGAGTGTATCCGTCCGGGCGGGAATAATGTACTCCTACAATGAGCAGTTCTTC.